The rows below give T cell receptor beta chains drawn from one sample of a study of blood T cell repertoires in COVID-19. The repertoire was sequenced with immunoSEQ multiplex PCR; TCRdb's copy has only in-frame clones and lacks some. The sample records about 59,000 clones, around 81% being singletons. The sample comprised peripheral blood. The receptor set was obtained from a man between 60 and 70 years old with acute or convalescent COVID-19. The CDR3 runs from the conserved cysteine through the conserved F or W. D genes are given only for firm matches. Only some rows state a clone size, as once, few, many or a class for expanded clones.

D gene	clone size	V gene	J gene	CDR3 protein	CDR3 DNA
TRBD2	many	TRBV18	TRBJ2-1	CASSEGLAGGNEQFF	TGTGCCAGCTCAGAGGGACTAGCGGGGGGCAATGAGCAGTTCTTC
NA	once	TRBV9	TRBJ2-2	CASSVLYTGELFF	TGTGCCAGCAGCGTATTATACACCGGGGAGCTGTTTTTT
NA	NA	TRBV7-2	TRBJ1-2	CASSFNSATNYGYTF	TGTGCCAGCAGCTTTAACAGTGCCACTAACTATGGCTACACCTTC
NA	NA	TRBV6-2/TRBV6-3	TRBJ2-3	CASSYGEDTQYF	TGTGCCAGCAGTTATGGGGAGGATACGCAGTATTTT
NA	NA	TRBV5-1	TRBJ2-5	CASSLFDSQETQYF	TGCGCCAGCAGCTTGTTCGACAGCCAAGAGACCCAGTACTTC
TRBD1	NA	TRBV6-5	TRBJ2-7	CASSGQGAPYYEQYF	TGTGCCAGCAGCGGACAGGGGGCTCCCTATTACGAGCAGTACTTC
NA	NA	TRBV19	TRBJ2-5	CASGPRGMETQYF	TGTGCCAGTGGACCAAGGGGGATGGAGACCCAGTACTTC
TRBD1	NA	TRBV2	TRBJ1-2	CASMSMGTGDGYTF	TGTGCCAGCATGAGCATGGGGACAGGGGATGGCTACACCTTC
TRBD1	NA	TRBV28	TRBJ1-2	CASSSGTDYGYTF	TGTGCCAGCAGTTCCGGGACAGACTATGGCTACACCTTC
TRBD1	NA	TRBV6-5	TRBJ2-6	CASSSGQVAGANVLTF	TGTGCCAGCAGTTCCGGACAGGTCGCTGGGGCCAACGTCCTGACTTTC
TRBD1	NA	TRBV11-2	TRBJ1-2	CASSLNPGQGSGYTF	TGTGCCAGCAGCTTGAACCCGGGACAGGGGAGTGGCTACACCTTC
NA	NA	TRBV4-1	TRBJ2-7	CASSQVLSGYEQYF	TGCGCCAGCAGCCAAGTTCTATCAGGCTACGAGCAGTACTTC
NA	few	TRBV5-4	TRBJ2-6	CASSLGGTSGANVLTF	TGTGCCAGCAGCCTAGGAGGGACCTCTGGGGCCAACGTCCTGACTTTC
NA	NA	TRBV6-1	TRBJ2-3	CASSQRRGTDTQYF	TGTGCCAGCAGTCAACGGAGAGGCACAGATACGCAGTATTTT
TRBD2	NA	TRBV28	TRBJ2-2	CASSFSRGNFGGELFF	TGTGCCAGCAGTTTTTCGCGGGGGAATTTCGGCGGGGAGCTGTTTTTT
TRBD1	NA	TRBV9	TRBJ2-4	CASSVGRDRGLGNIQYF	TGTGCCAGCAGCGTAGGGAGGGACAGGGGGCTGGGGAACATTCAGTACTTC
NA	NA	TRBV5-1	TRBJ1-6	CASSLVPGRDSPLHF	TGCGCCAGCAGCTTGGTACCGGGTCGCGATTCACCCCTCCACTTT
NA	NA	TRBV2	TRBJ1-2	CASSDGGARQRGFSAF	TGTGCCAGCAGTGACGGGGGGGCGCGACAAAGGGGCTTCTCCGCCTTC
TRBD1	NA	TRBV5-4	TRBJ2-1	CASSLQGGGNNEQFF	TGTGCCAGCAGCTTGCAAGGGGGCGGCAACAATGAGCAGTTCTTC
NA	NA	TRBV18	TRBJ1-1	CASSERGARRGTEAFF	TGTGCCAGCTCCGAGCGGGGGGCGCGGAGAGGCACTGAAGCTTTCTTT
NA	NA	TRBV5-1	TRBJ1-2	CASSYDRANYGYTF	TGCGCCAGCAGCTACGACAGAGCAAACTATGGCTACACCTTC
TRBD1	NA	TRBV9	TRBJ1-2	CASSVEGAVLNYGYTF	TGTGCCAGCAGCGTAGAGGGGGCAGTCCTTAACTATGGCTACACCTTC
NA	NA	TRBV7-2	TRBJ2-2	CASSSTGTNTGELFF	TGTGCCAGCAGTTCAACCGGGACTAACACCGGGGAGCTGTTTTTT
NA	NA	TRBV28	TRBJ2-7	CASSRGSLVPYEQYF	TGTGCCAGCAGTCGAGGATCCCTCGTACCGTACGAGCAGTACTTC
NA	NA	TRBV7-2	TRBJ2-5	CASSLGGVRETQYF	TGTGCCAGCAGCTTAGGGGGGGTGCGGGAGACCCAGTACTTC
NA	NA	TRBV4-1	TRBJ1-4	CASSQDRTGTRNEKLFF	TGCGCCAGCAGCCAAGACCGTACAGGGACCCGAAATGAAAAACTGTTTTTT
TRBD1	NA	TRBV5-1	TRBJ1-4	CASGRGGGREKLFF	TGCGCCAGCGGACGAGGAGGGGGCCGTGAAAAACTGTTTTTT
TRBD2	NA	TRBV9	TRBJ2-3	CASSVGLAGDDTQYF	TGTGCCAGCAGCGTAGGGCTAGCGGGGGACGATACGCAGTATTTT
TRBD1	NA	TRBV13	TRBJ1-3	CASSSGQISGNTIYF	TGTGCCAGCAGCTCGGGACAGATCTCTGGAAACACCATATATTTT
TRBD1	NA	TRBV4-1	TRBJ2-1	CASSQEGQDYNEQFF	TGCGCCAGCAGCCAAGAGGGACAGGATTACAATGAGCAGTTCTTC
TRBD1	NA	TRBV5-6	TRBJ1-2	CASSFGQGARGYTF	TGTGCCAGCAGCTTTGGACAGGGGGCGCGAGGCTACACCTTC
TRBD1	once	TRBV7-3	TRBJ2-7	CASSPTGTGVNEQYF	TGTGCCAGCAGTCCTACCGGGACAGGGGTAAACGAGCAGTACTTC
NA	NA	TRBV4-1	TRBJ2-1	CASSPGASYNEQFF	TGCGCCAGCAGCCCAGGGGCGTCCTACAATGAGCAGTTCTTC
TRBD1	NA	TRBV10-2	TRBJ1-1	CASSLDRVGTEAFF	TGCGCCAGCAGTCTTGACAGGGTAGGCACTGAAGCTTTCTTT
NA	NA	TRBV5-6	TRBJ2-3	CASSLTGGGADTQYF	TGTGCCAGCAGCTTAACAGGGGGAGGGGCGGATACGCAGTATTTT
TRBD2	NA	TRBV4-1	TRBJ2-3	CASSQELAGGTQYF	TGCGCCAGCAGCCAAGAACTGGCGGGAGGTACGCAGTATTTT
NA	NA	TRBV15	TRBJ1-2	CATSNLGDPVPYGYTF	TGTGCCACCAGCAATCTAGGGGATCCGGTCCCCTATGGCTACACCTTC
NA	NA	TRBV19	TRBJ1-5	CASYSGGYSNQPQHF	TGTGCCAGCTATTCGGGGGGTTATAGCAATCAGCCCCAGCATTTT
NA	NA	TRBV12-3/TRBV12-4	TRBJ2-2	CASSLWDSGELFF	TGTGCCAGCAGTTTATGGGACTCCGGGGAGCTGTTTTTT
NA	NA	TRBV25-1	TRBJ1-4	CASSEAQGKAEKLFF	TGTGCCAGCAGTGAGGCACAGGGAAAGGCTGAAAAACTGTTTTTT
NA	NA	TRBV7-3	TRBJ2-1	CASSLTGRNNEQFF	TGTGCCAGCAGCTTAACTGGCCGTAACAATGAGCAGTTCTTC
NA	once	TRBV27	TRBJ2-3	CASSLSPAGADTQYF	TGTGCCAGCAGTTTATCGCCCGCAGGGGCAGATACGCAGTATTTT
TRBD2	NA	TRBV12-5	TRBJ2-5	CASGPGLAGGLSETQYF	TGTGCTAGTGGTCCCGGACTAGCGGGGGGACTTTCGGAGACCCAGTACTTC
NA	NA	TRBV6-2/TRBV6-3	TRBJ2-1	CASSYQGGMYNEQFF	TGTGCCAGCAGTTACCAAGGGGGAATGTACAATGAGCAGTTCTTC
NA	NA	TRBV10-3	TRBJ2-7	CATKTGSYEQYF	TGTGCCACTAAGACTGGCTCCTACGAGCAGTACTTC
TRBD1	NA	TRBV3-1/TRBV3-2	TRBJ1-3	CASSQVRVTGGSGNTIYF	TGTGCCAGCAGCCAGGTCCGAGTAACAGGGGGCTCTGGAAACACCATATATTTT
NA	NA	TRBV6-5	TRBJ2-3	CASSRFTRADTQYF	TGTGCCAGCAGTAGGTTCACGCGGGCAGATACGCAGTATTTT
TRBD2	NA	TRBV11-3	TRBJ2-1	CASSLDLAGGGNEQFF	TGTGCCAGCAGCTTAGATCTGGCGGGGGGTGGCAATGAGCAGTTCTTC
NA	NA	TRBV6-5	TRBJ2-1	CASSSPDSSSYNEQFF	TGTGCCAGCAGTTCCCCTGACAGTAGCTCCTACAATGAGCAGTTCTTC
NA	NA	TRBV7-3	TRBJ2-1	CASSSLPGRTNNEQFF	TGTGCCAGCAGCTCACTACCGGGACGGACTAACAATGAGCAGTTCTTC
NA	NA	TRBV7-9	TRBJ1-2	CASSSSEGYGYTF	TGTGCCAGCAGCTCTAGCGAGGGTTATGGCTACACCTTC
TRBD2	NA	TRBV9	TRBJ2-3	CASSAGRADTQYF	TGTGCCAGCAGCGCGGGGAGGGCAGATACGCAGTATTTT
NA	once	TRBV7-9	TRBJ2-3	CASSLGTERDTQYF	TGTGCCAGCAGCTTAGGTACTGAGCGCGATACGCAGTATTTT
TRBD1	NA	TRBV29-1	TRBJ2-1	CSVLGTGSSYNEQFF	TGCAGCGTGTTGGGGACAGGGAGCTCCTACAATGAGCAGTTCTTC
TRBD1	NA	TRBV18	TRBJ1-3	CASSRDSVIRNTIYF	TGTGCCAGCTCACGGGACAGTGTCATTCGAAACACCATATATTTT
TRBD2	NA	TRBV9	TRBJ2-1	CASSYTGTSNEQFF	TGTGCCAGCAGCTATACCGGGACTAGCAATGAGCAGTTCTTC
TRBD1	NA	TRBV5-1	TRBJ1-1	CASSPTLPDRGEAFF	TGCGCCAGCAGCCCAACCCTGCCAGACAGGGGCGAAGCTTTCTTT
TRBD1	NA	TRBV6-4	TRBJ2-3	CASREQGSDTQYF	TGTGCCAGCAGAGAACAGGGGTCAGATACGCAGTATTTT
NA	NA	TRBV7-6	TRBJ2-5	CASSSPGLRSETQYF	TGTGCCAGCAGCTCACCCGGACTTCGCTCCGAGACCCAGTACTTC
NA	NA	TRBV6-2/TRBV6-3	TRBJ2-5	CASSYSQARKGKETQYF	TGTGCCAGCAGTTACTCGCAGGCCCGGAAGGGGAAAGAGACCCAGTACTTC